This is a list of T cell receptor beta chains from one sample in a study of T-cell reconstitution after alpha-beta-depleted transplantation in children. A single record per CDR3 protein comes from TCRdb applying MiXCR to the PCR reads. The top ten hold around 4.1% of the sample, which has 350,000 to 400,000 distinct CDR3 sequences, 13% seen once. The sequences come from PBMCs, collected from the stem cell graft. The origin of the receptors is a human donor who donated a stem cell graft to a child with Fanconi anemia. Each CDR3 is given without its conserved first and last residue. Clone sizes are given selectively: once, few, many, or a class where the clone is expanded.

abundance: few; v_gene: TRBV12-5; j_gene: TRBJ1-1; CDR3aa: ASGFTGATEAF
abundance: many; v_gene: TRBV5-1; j_gene: TRBJ2-1; CDR3aa: ASSPRQQYNEQF
abundance: few; v_gene: TRBV4-2; j_gene: TRBJ1-2; CDR3aa: ASSQGT
abundance: many; v_gene: TRBV18; j_gene: TRBJ1-1; CDR3aa: ASSQQANTEAF
abundance: few; v_gene: TRBV6-1; j_gene: TRBJ1-1; CDR3aa: ASRRDVGTEAF
abundance: -; v_gene: TRBV4-3; j_gene: TRBJ1-2; CDR3aa: ASSQGLGYT
abundance: -; v_gene: TRBV12-3/TRBV12-4; j_gene: TRBJ2-1; CDR3aa: ASSPGLVRQF
abundance: -; v_gene: TRBV11-2; j_gene: TRBJ2-1; CDR3aa: ASSLVVAGSSYNEQF
abundance: -; v_gene: TRBV6-6; j_gene: TRBJ2-7; CDR3aa: ASSAATGSEQY
abundance: few; v_gene: TRBV5-5; j_gene: TRBJ2-2; CDR3aa: ASSLYVEIVTGELF
abundance: -; v_gene: TRBV7-9; j_gene: TRBJ2-2; CDR3aa: ASSPTPGQRNTGELF
abundance: -; v_gene: TRBV9; j_gene: TRBJ2-7; CDR3aa: ASSVGPVSYEQY
abundance: few; v_gene: TRBV6-1; j_gene: TRBJ1-2; CDR3aa: ASRRRDLYGYT
abundance: -; v_gene: TRBV6-1; j_gene: TRBJ2-7; CDR3aa: ASRLRGIAYEQY
abundance: few; v_gene: TRBV10-1; j_gene: TRBJ2-5; CDR3aa: ASSESGTPEETQY
abundance: many; v_gene: TRBV12-3/TRBV12-4; j_gene: TRBJ1-2; CDR3aa: ASSPQGVEYGYT
abundance: few; v_gene: TRBV6-5; j_gene: TRBJ1-2; CDR3aa: ASSYMRSRTANGYT
abundance: many; v_gene: TRBV20-1; j_gene: TRBJ2-5; CDR3aa: SASGNQETQY
abundance: few; v_gene: TRBV29-1; j_gene: TRBJ2-5; CDR3aa: SVRTGETQY
abundance: -; v_gene: TRBV10-1; j_gene: TRBJ1-2; CDR3aa: ASSESGYGYT
abundance: few; v_gene: TRBV11-2; j_gene: TRBJ2-1; CDR3aa: ASSSPRDRVTYNEQF
abundance: many; v_gene: TRBV5-1; j_gene: TRBJ2-1; CDR3aa: ASSLVAGGSEQF
abundance: -; v_gene: TRBV6-2/TRBV6-3; j_gene: TRBJ1-5; CDR3aa: ASSSAGIGGDQPQH
abundance: -; v_gene: TRBV29-1; j_gene: TRBJ1-1; CDR3aa: SVDHRENTEAF
abundance: many; v_gene: TRBV5-1; j_gene: TRBJ2-2; CDR3aa: ASSLVGGELF
abundance: many; v_gene: TRBV20-1; j_gene: TRBJ2-1; CDR3aa: STDDNEQF
abundance: many; v_gene: TRBV20-1; j_gene: TRBJ2-1; CDR3aa: SASAAGGRNNEQF
abundance: many; v_gene: TRBV15; j_gene: TRBJ2-7; CDR3aa: ATSSSDGSYEQY
abundance: few; v_gene: TRBV6-5; j_gene: TRBJ1-2; CDR3aa: ASSYSEGFDGYT
abundance: few; v_gene: TRBV5-1; j_gene: TRBJ2-7; CDR3aa: ASASLSSYEQY
abundance: few; v_gene: TRBV5-1; j_gene: TRBJ2-4; CDR3aa: ASGTGEENIQY
abundance: many; v_gene: TRBV5-1; j_gene: TRBJ2-1; CDR3aa: ASNHFDYEQF
abundance: few; v_gene: TRBV12-3/TRBV12-4; j_gene: TRBJ1-2; CDR3aa: ASSFYSTYGYT
abundance: -; v_gene: TRBV5-1; j_gene: TRBJ2-7; CDR3aa: ASSISGTGNYEQY
abundance: few; v_gene: TRBV20-1; j_gene: TRBJ2-5; CDR3aa: SAPRDGLYGETQY
abundance: many; v_gene: TRBV7-8; j_gene: TRBJ2-7; CDR3aa: ASSFWDEQY
abundance: many; v_gene: TRBV7-8; j_gene: TRBJ2-2; CDR3aa: ASSFMNRGSTGELF
abundance: -; v_gene: TRBV4-3; j_gene: TRBJ2-3; CDR3aa: ASSHGGNADTQY
abundance: -; v_gene: TRBV29-1; j_gene: TRBJ1-2; CDR3aa: SVEVRAGGIPSYGYT
abundance: few; v_gene: TRBV20-1; j_gene: TRBJ2-1; CDR3aa: SAREVEGLLNEQF
abundance: -; v_gene: TRBV28; j_gene: TRBJ1-2; CDR3aa: ASSSPGDLFYGYT
abundance: -; v_gene: TRBV18; j_gene: TRBJ2-2; CDR3aa: ASSQQGDRNTGELF
abundance: many; v_gene: TRBV4-2; j_gene: TRBJ1-1; CDR3aa: ASSQDPGGITEAF
abundance: -; v_gene: TRBV7-8; j_gene: TRBJ1-2; CDR3aa: ASSTDPYGYT
abundance: -; v_gene: TRBV2; j_gene: TRBJ2-1; CDR3aa: ASSPRTGRVNNEQF
abundance: few; v_gene: TRBV12-3/TRBV12-4; j_gene: TRBJ1-5; CDR3aa: ASSLKSSNQPQH